These T cell receptor beta chains were read from a single sample in a study of T cell responses to AZD1222 COVID-19 vaccine. Generated by immunoSEQ multiplex PCR, the TCRdb table keeps only in-frame clones and is missing some. Of fewer than 180,000 clones listed, roughly 90% were seen once; the top ten hold roughly 3.3%. This specimen consisted of peripheral blood, obtained 28 days after the second AZD1222 dose. Receptors originate from an adult who received the AZD1222 COVID-19 vaccine. CDR3s include the opening cysteine and the closing phenylalanine or tryptophan. The D gene is left open where the match is weak. The size field is filled for only some rows; it gives once, few, many or a size class.

V: TRBV18
size: .
J: TRBJ2-7
D: .
DNA: TGTGCCAGCTCACCGGCAGGGGGGGGCTACGAGCAGTACTTC
CDR3: CASSPAGGGYEQYF

V: TRBV5-1
size: .
J: TRBJ1-4
D: TRBD1
DNA: TGCGCCAGCAGCTGGGGACAGGGGACAACTAATGAAAAACTGTTTTTT
CDR3: CASSWGQGTTNEKLFF

V: TRBV28
size: .
J: TRBJ1-3
D: .
DNA: TGTGCCAGCAGTTCGACAGACTCTGGAAACACCATATATTTT
CDR3: CASSSTDSGNTIYF

V: TRBV30
size: .
J: TRBJ1-1
D: .
DNA: TGTGCCTGGAGTTATCAAGGCAGGGGACTAAGGATGAACACTGAAGCTTTCTTT
CDR3: CAWSYQGRGLRMNTEAFF

V: TRBV3-1/TRBV3-2
size: once
J: TRBJ1-1
D: .
DNA: TGTGCCAGCAGCCAACCGACGGGGAACACTGAAGCTTTCTTT
CDR3: CASSQPTGNTEAFF

V: TRBV7-2
size: .
J: TRBJ1-5
D: .
DNA: TGTGCCAGCAGCTTAGTAACAGGCCTTAATCAGCCCCAGCATTTT
CDR3: CASSLVTGLNQPQHF

V: TRBV4-1
size: .
J: TRBJ1-6
D: .
DNA: TGCGCCAGCAGCCAAGACGGGACACTGAGCTCCTATAATTCACCCCTCCACTTT
CDR3: CASSQDGTLSSYNSPLHF

V: TRBV28
size: .
J: TRBJ1-2
D: .
DNA: TGTGCCAGCAGAACTACAGGGAACTATGGCTACACCTTC
CDR3: CASRTTGNYGYTF

V: TRBV5-8
size: .
J: TRBJ1-6
D: .
DNA: TGTGCCAGCAGCTTGGGCCGGAAAAGAAATTCACCCCTCCACTTT
CDR3: CASSLGRKRNSPLHF

V: TRBV29-1
size: .
J: TRBJ1-3
D: .
DNA: TGCAGCGTTGTAAAGGAGAGCTCTGGAAACACCATATATTTT
CDR3: CSVVKESSGNTIYF

V: TRBV18
size: .
J: TRBJ1-4
D: .
DNA: TGTGCCAGCTCACCACAGCCAAGAAATGAAAAACTGTTTTTT
CDR3: CASSPQPRNEKLFF

V: TRBV25-1
size: .
J: TRBJ1-1
D: TRBD1
DNA: TGTGCCAGCAGTGAATTCACAGGGGGCACTGAAGCTTTCTTT
CDR3: CASSEFTGGTEAFF

V: TRBV7-8
size: .
J: TRBJ2-7
D: TRBD2
DNA: TGTGCCAGCAGCTTATTCCCGACTAGCAGTTTCTACGAGCAGTACTTC
CDR3: CASSLFPTSSFYEQYF

V: TRBV7-8
size: once
J: TRBJ1-6
D: TRBD1
DNA: TGTGCCAGCAGCCAGGGACAGGGGAATAATTCACCCCTCCACTTT
CDR3: CASSQGQGNNSPLHF

V: TRBV7-6
size: .
J: TRBJ1-1
D: .
DNA: TGTGCCAGCAGCACCCAGGAGGCCACTGAAGCTTTCTTT
CDR3: CASSTQEATEAFF

V: TRBV6-2/TRBV6-3
size: .
J: TRBJ1-2
D: TRBD1
DNA: TGTGCCAGCAGTTACCAGGACAGGCAAGGCTATGGCTACACCTTC
CDR3: CASSYQDRQGYGYTF

V: TRBV6-5
size: .
J: TRBJ2-2
D: TRBD2
DNA: TGTGCCAGCAGTTACTCGACTAGCGGGAGCACCGGGGAGCTGTTTTTT
CDR3: CASSYSTSGSTGELFF

V: TRBV19
size: few
J: TRBJ1-5
D: .
DNA: TGTGCCAGTAGTATCGAGGCAGGATTCCCCCCTCAGCCCCAGCATTTT
CDR3: CASSIEAGFPPQPQHF

V: TRBV27
size: .
J: TRBJ2-1
D: TRBD1
DNA: TGTGCCAGCAGTTTCATTTGGCAGGGGGCCTACAATGAGCAGTTCTTC
CDR3: CASSFIWQGAYNEQFF

V: TRBV27
size: .
J: TRBJ2-3
D: .
DNA: TGTGCCAGCAGTTCATTAGGGAGTGCAGATACGCAGTATTTT
CDR3: CASSSLGSADTQYF

V: TRBV10-3
size: .
J: TRBJ1-2
D: TRBD1
DNA: TGTGCCATCGGGGGACAGTCGAGGTATGGCTACACCTTC
CDR3: CAIGGQSRYGYTF

V: TRBV28
size: .
J: TRBJ2-7
D: .
DNA: TGTGCCAGCAGTTCCCCGGCGACTACCGAGCAGTACTTC
CDR3: CASSSPATTEQYF

V: TRBV6-1
size: .
J: TRBJ1-3
D: TRBD1
DNA: TGTGCCAGCAGTGCCCCCCCGTGGACAGGGAATGGAAACACCATATATTTT
CDR3: CASSAPPWTGNGNTIYF

V: TRBV6-5
size: .
J: TRBJ1-1
D: .
DNA: TGTGCCAGCAGTTATCCGGCCCCGGGACGGGGGACTGAAGCTTTCTTT
CDR3: CASSYPAPGRGTEAFF

V: TRBV19
size: .
J: TRBJ1-1
D: .
DNA: TGTGCCAGTAGTATAGAGGGCCCTGAAGCTTTCTTT
CDR3: CASSIEGPEAFF

V: TRBV2
size: .
J: TRBJ1-5
D: .
DNA: TGTGCCAGCAGCCTCGTGGCAGGGAGAGGCAATCAGCCCCAGCATTTT
CDR3: CASSLVAGRGNQPQHF

V: TRBV5-1
size: .
J: TRBJ1-1
D: .
DNA: TGCGCCAGCAGCCGAGAGCTAACAGTGACCAAGTTCTTT
CDR3: CASSRELTVTKFF

V: TRBV30
size: .
J: TRBJ1-5
D: .
DNA: TGTGCCTGGAGTGTCAAGGGAGGTCTGGCCCAGCATTTT
CDR3: CAWSVKGGLAQHF

V: TRBV6-5
size: .
J: TRBJ1-5
D: .
DNA: TGTGCCAGCAGGACGAGGACAGATCAGCCCCAGCATTTT
CDR3: CASRTRTDQPQHF